Presented here are 16 T cell receptor beta chains from one specimen sequenced in a study of T cells in Graves' hyperthyroidism and ophthalmopathy. What was amplified from RNA transcripts were TCR beta CDR3 regions. With the HTBI primer set, the TCR CDR3 went through a first round of RT-PCR. TCRdb redid the calling of the multiplex PCR reads with MiXCR, one entry per CDR3 protein. The sample yields 75,000 to 100,000 distinct CDR3 sequences, over 50% seen once. The specimen was blood. These receptors came from a middle-aged woman with Graves' hyperthyroidism.

This clonotype has at least ten counts. V is TRBV5-6 and J is TRBJ1-2; D gene ambiguous. The germline gives CDR1 SGHDT, CDR2 YYEEEE. Trimming shortened V by 0 bases and J by 2 bases, and 11 bases separated the two germline ends. The CDR3 consists of 15 residues. CDR3 in DNA: TGTGCCAGCAGCTTGGCCGGCAACAGAAACTATGGCTACACCTTC. Encoded protein: CASSLAGNRNYGYTF.

This rearrangement joins TRBV7-9 to TRBJ1-4; 8 positions match TRBD1. The V gene's germline CDR1 is SEHNR and CDR2 FQNEAQ (reference sequence). Trimming cost V 1 base and J 7 bases; bases outside gene matches: 8. The length of the CDR3 is 16 residues. The CDR3 DNA reads as TGTGCCAGCAGCTTAGAACCCGACAGGGGTTTTGAAAAACTGTTTTTT. As protein: CASSLEPDRGFEKLFF.

The chain combines TRBV7-2 with TRBJ1-5; TRBD1 agrees at 9 bases. Per germline, CDR1 SGHTA and CDR2 FQGNSA. The CDR3 is made up of 17 amino acids. This CDR3 reads CAGSLGTGIFGNQPQHF. In nucleotides, the CDR3 is TGTGCAGGCAGCTTAGGGACAGGGATTTTCGGCAATCAGCCCCAGCATTTT.

This clonotype was found many times. The genes are TRBV29-1 and TRBJ2-7, with D hard to call. The CDR3 extends over 12 amino acids. From germline, CDR1 is SQVTM and CDR2 ANQGSEA. V was shortened by 4 bases and J by 2 bases, with 9 bases between the two germline ends. The CDR3: CSVAVGAYEQYF. CDR3 bases: TGCAGCGTTGCTGTAGGAGCCTACGAGCAGTACTTC.

This clonotype has ten or more counts. The V and J genes are TRBV18 and TRBJ1-2; 10 nucleotides line up with TRBD1. Germline values: CDR1 KGHSH, CDR2 LQKENI. V lost 6 bases and J lost 6; bases outside the gene matches: 1. CDR3 size: 12 residues. CDR3 residues: CASSTGGHGYTF. In DNA form, the CDR3 reads TGTGCCAGCTCGACAGGGGGCCATGGCTACACCTTC.

This clonotype was seen ten or more times. This chain uses TRBV7-2 with TRBJ2-5, with 7 bases lining up with TRBD2. Germline V gene sequence: CDR1 SGHTA, CDR2 FQGNSA. V lost 4 bases, J lost 2 bases, and 4 bases stayed unmatched. The CDR3 is 14 amino acids. Here the CDR3 reads CASSSLAGQETQYF. The CDR3 DNA sequence: TGTGCCAGCAGCTCCTTAGCGGGTCAAGAGACCCAGTACTTC.

This clonotype was recorded at least ten times. The CDR3 region is CASSLAWGLEPQHF. DNA for the CDR3: TGTGCCAGCAGCTTAGCGTGGGGGCTAGAGCCCCAGCATTTT. V gene TRBV7-8 combines with J gene TRBJ1-5; TRBD1 might be the D (6 bases). CDR1 and CDR2 (germline): SGHVS, FQNEAQ. This CDR3 comprises 14 residues. V was shortened by 0 bases and J by 8 bases, with 11 bases between the two germline ends.

With respect to this clonotype: The junction differs from germline at one of its ends, possibly a read error. The chain couples TRBV10-3 to TRBJ2-6; D remains ambiguous. Germline V gene lookup returns CDR1 ENHRY and CDR2 SYGVKD. The CDR3 is 13 residues long. CDR3 nucleotides: TGTGCCATCGCAGTGGGGTTCAGCAACACTGAAGCTTTC. It encodes CAIAVGFSNTEAF.

This clonotype was counted many times. CDR3 in DNA: TGTGCCAGCAGCTTGACAGGGACAGATACGCAGTATTTT. Protein: CASSLTGTDTQYF. This chain uses TRBV7-3 with TRBJ2-3, with TRBD1 identical over 7 bases. The CDR3 extends over 13 amino acids. The germline CDR1 and CDR2 sequences are SGHTA and FQGTGA. Unmatched junction bases numbered 0, after V lost 3 bases and J lost 3 bases.

The genes are TRBV10-3 and TRBJ2-3; tentative D call: TRBD2 (5 bases). The CDR3 totals 13 residues. CDR1 is ENHRY and CDR2 is SYGVKD in the germline V gene. The V end lost 2 bases, the J end lost 3 bases, and 6 bases lay between the germline ends. CDR3: CAISEGETDTQYF. The DNA for the CDR3 is TGTGCCATCAGTGAGGGGGAGACAGATACGCAGTATTTT.

There are many counts of this clonotype. The genes are TRBV6-1 and TRBJ1-3, with D tentatively TRBD1 (6 bases). Trimming left V 3 bases short and J 4 bases short, with 10 bases between. The CDR3 is 14 amino acids. Germline V CDR1 and CDR2: MNHNS, SASEGT. The CDR3 DNA follows: TGTGCCAGCAGTGAGCCGGGACAAGGAAACACCATATATTTT. Its protein is CASSEPGQGNTIYF.

The gene calls are TRBV14 and TRBJ2-5, with 7 bases identical to TRBD1. Germline CDR1 is SGHDN and CDR2 is FVKESK. The CDR3 has 16 residues. J was trimmed by 5 bases and V by 6 bases; bases with no gene match: 15. The CDR3, as DNA: TGTGCCAGCAGTCCCATAAGGGGGAGCAGGGGGGAGACCCAGTACTTC. Translation: CASSPIRGSRGETQYF.

This sequence joins TRBV5-4 and TRBJ2-7, with 10 bases lining up with TRBD2. V gave up 0 bases and J gave up 3 bases; unmatched junction bases: 3. The CDR3 extends over 15 amino acids. The V gene's germline CDR1 is SGHNT and CDR2 YYREEE (reference sequence). The DNA for the CDR3 is TGTGCCAGCAGCTTGGAACTAGCGGGACTCTACGAGCAGTACTTC. As protein: CASSLELAGLYEQYF. Drawing the rest from reference TRBV5-4 and TRBJ2-7, the complete variable domain is ETGVTQSPTHLIKTRGQQVTLRCSSQSGHNTVSWYQQALGQGPQFIFQYYREEENGRGNFPPRFSGLQFPNYSSELNVNALELDDSALYLCASSLELAGLYEQYFGPGTRLTVT.

The chain carries TRBV2 and TRBJ2-2, with 15 positions matching TRBD2. CDR1 SNHLY and CDR2 FYNNEI come from the germline V gene. This CDR3 is built from 17 residues. Germline trimming cut 7 bases from V and 3 bases from J; bases unmatched to any gene: 6. The CDR3 DNA reads TGTGCCAGCATACGGGGACTAGCGGGGGGACACACCGGGGAGCTGTTTTTT. This gives the protein CASIRGLAGGHTGELFF.

This clonotype was detected only a few times. This rearrangement joins TRBV7-2 to TRBJ2-6; TRBD1 is a possible D gene (5 bases). Germline CDR1 is SGHTA and CDR2 is FQGNSA. The V end was cut by 0 bases, the J end by 9 bases, with 9 bases between. This CDR3 is 14 amino acids long. CDR3 in amino acids: CASSLAGQGNVLTF. CDR3 sequence (DNA): TGTGCCAGCAGCTTAGCTGGGCAGGGCAACGTCCTGACTTTC.

The rearrangement joins TRBV5-1 to TRBJ2-1, with TRBD2 matching over 10 bases. V lost 3 bases, J lost 5 bases, and 5 bases stayed unmatched. Per the germline V gene, CDR1 is SGHRS and CDR2 is YFSETQ. The length of the CDR3 is 15 residues. CDR3: CASSYQAGGDNEQFF. CDR3 nucleotide sequence: TGCGCCAGCAGCTACCAAGCGGGAGGGGACAATGAGCAGTTCTTC. Combining the CDR3 with reference TRBV5-1 and TRBJ2-1 gives the whole variable domain KAGVTQTPRYLIKTRGQQVTLSCSPISGHRSVSWYQQTPGQGLQFLFEYFSETQRNKGNFPGRFSGRQFSNSRSEMNVSTLELGDSALYLCASSYQAGGDNEQFFGPGTRLTVL.